One and the same sample provided the 29 T cell receptor beta chains below, sequenced in a study of cytomegalovirus exposure and HLA in healthy donors (dated by TCRdb to about 2017). The method was the immunoSEQ multiplex PCR assay. A mixture of 60 forward primers for TCR Vbeta segments and 13 reverse primers for TCR Jbeta segments was used in the multiplex PCR. TCRdb limited this immuneACCESS table to in-frame rearrangements with V and J called. A share of clones is missing; checked studies link under half to unresolved V genes, and the rest is unexplained. For this sample the table gives some 99,000 clones, of which over 65% were detected only once. The top ten hold about 2% of the sample. Source material: PBMCs. The receptors were gathered from a male donor in good health and CMV-seronegative.

The V and J genes are TRBV12-2 and TRBJ2-7; no DNA check was done on the table's D call, TRBD2. TRBV12-2 is described as a pseudogene. CDR3 length: 18 amino acids. Written as DNA, the CDR3 is TGTGCAAGTCGCTTAGAGCAAGAGGGTTTCTCACGCTCCTACGAGCAGTACTTC. Translating it yields CASRLEQEGFSRSYEQYF.

This clone was seen more than once but under ten times. The genes are TRBV9 and TRBJ2-7; D unclear. Trimming removed 0 bases from V and 0 bases from J, with 10 bases in between. Germline assignment: CDR1 SGDLS and CDR2 YYNGEE. The length of the CDR3 is 15 residues. CDR3 coding DNA: TGTGCCAGCAGCGTAGGCCCAGGCAGCTCCTACGAGCAGTACTTC. It codes for CASSVGPGSSYEQYF. The variable domain in full, with the rest retrieved from reference TRBV9 and TRBJ2-7, is DSGVTQTPKHLITATGQRVTLRCSPRSGDLSVYWYQQSLDQGLQFLIQYYNGEERAKGNILERFSAQQFPDLHSELNLSSLELGDSALYFCASSVGPGSSYEQYFGPGTRLTVT.

Judged by abundance, this clone is medium-sized. The chain uses TRBV4-2 and TRBJ1-4, with unresolved D. Deletions cut 1 base from V and 1 base from J, with 10 bases between. Germline V gene data show CDR1 as LGHNA and CDR2 as YNFKEQ. The CDR3 sequence is 16 residues long. CDR3 loop: CASSQVFEQTNEKLFF. In nucleotides, the CDR3 is TGTGCCAGCAGCCAAGTTTTTGAACAAACTAATGAAAAACTGTTTTTT.

This clone was recorded a few times. J is TRBJ1-1 and V is TRBV4-2; maybe TRBD1 (6 bases). CDR1 and CDR2 from the germline V gene are LGHNA and YNFKEQ. This CDR3 is built from 15 residues. V was shortened by 3 bases and J by 5 bases, with 16 bases between the two germline ends. The CDR3 loop reads CASSQYLGARTEAFF. CDR3 DNA sequence: TGTGCCAGCAGCCAGTATTTGGGGGCGCGGACTGAAGCTTTCTTT.

This clone was seen once. At one boundary the junction diverges from the germline segment, which might be a read error. The V and J genes are TRBV5-1 and TRBJ1-1, with D tentatively TRBD1 (5 bases). The CDR3 has 16 residues. Looked up from germline, CDR1 is SGHRS and CDR2 is YFSETQ. CDR3 bases: TGCGCCAGCAGCCCGGGGCACGGGGGGAGCAACAGTGAAGCTTTCTTT. Translation: CASSPGHGGSNSEAFF.

V usage is TRBV27 and J usage is TRBJ1-5, with D possibly matching TRBD1 (6 bases). Germline V lookup: CDR1 MNHEY, CDR2 SMNVEV (reference sequence). The CDR3 covers 14 residues. With 6 bases removed from V and 2 bases from J, the gap between germline ends came to 11 bases. The CDR3 loop is CASSPNRGNQPQHF. The CDR3 nucleotides read TGTGCCAGCAGCCCAAACAGGGGCAATCAGCCCCAGCATTTT.

The chain is built from TRBV7-9 and TRBJ2-1, with a tentative D call TRBD2 (7 bases). The V gene's germline CDR1 is SEHNR and CDR2 FQNEAQ (reference sequence). V lost 5 bases and J 8 bases, leaving 28 bases between the germline ends. The CDR3 sequence is 18 residues long. CDR3 residues: CASSPLGGAGWTEDEQFF. CDR3 nucleotide sequence: TGTGCCAGCAGCCCCCTAGGGGGAGCGGGGTGGACGGAGGATGAGCAGTTCTTC.

The rearrangement uses TRBV27 and TRBJ1-5, with 7 bases lining up with TRBD1. The CDR3 runs 14 residues. The V gene end was trimmed by 4 bases and the J gene end by 3 bases; junction bases not matched to a gene: 3. Germline lookup yields CDR1 MNHEY and CDR2 SMNVEV (reference sequence). The CDR3 bases are TGTGCCAGCAGTTCAGGGGGTTTCAATCAGCCCCAGCATTTT. It specifies CASSSGGFNQPQHF.

The rearrangement joins TRBV6-1 to TRBJ2-5, with a weak D call TRBD2 (6 bases). The DNA end lines up better with TRBJ2-7; the J call may be wrong. This CDR3 has 15 residues. Germline CDR1 is MNHNS and CDR2 is SASEGT. The CDR3 protein is CASNPLSGPSYEQYF. The CDR3 DNA reads TGTGCCAGCAACCCCCTTAGCGGTCCCTCCTACGAGCAGTACTTC.

The genes are TRBV27 and TRBJ2-3; TRBD1 matches 8 bases. From germline, CDR1 is MNHEY and CDR2 SMNVEV (reference sequence). J gave up 2 bases and V 2 bases, and 15 bases lay outside the gene matches. CDR3 size: 19 residues. The CDR3 DNA sequence: TGTGCCAGCAGTTTAAAGTCTTACCGGACAGGGACTTACACAGATACGCAGTATTTT. This gives the protein CASSLKSYRTGTYTDTQYF.

The rearrangement joins TRBV6-4 to TRBJ2-1; TRBD2 aligns across 7 bases. The CDR3 is made up of 14 amino acids. Germline CDR1 reads MRHNA; CDR2 reads SNTAGT. The ends lost 0 bases at V and 9 bases at J; junction bases unmatched: 5. The DNA of the CDR3 is TGTGCCAGCAGTGACTCGACGGGAGGTCGTGAGCAGTTCTTC. Protein: CASSDSTGGREQFF.

This chain joins TRBV11-3 and TRBJ2-7; D remains unclear. Germline V gene data show CDR1 as SGHNT and CDR2 as YENEEA. The CDR3 has 12 amino acids. The V end lost 5 bases, the J end lost 0 bases, and 5 bases lay between the germline ends. The chain's CDR3 is CASSAGSYEQYF. The CDR3, as DNA: TGTGCCAGCAGCGCCGGCTCCTACGAGCAGTACTTC.

This clone was observed a single time. The chain combines TRBV4-2 with TRBJ2-7; maybe TRBD1 (5 bases). CDR1 and CDR2 from the germline V gene are LGHNA and YNFKEQ. Trimming shortened V by 3 bases and J by 7 bases, and 13 bases separated the two germline ends. This CDR3 has 13 residues. The CDR3 spells CASSQARGTEQYF. The DNA of the CDR3 is TGTGCCAGCAGCCAGGCTAGGGGTACGGAGCAGTACTTC.

In this sample, this clone turned up a few times. The chain joins TRBV6-6 to TRBJ2-1; D unresolved. The V end was cut by 5 bases, the J end by 10 bases, with 12 bases between. The germline gives CDR1 MNHNY, CDR2 SVGAGI (reference sequence). The CDR3 sequence is 12 residues long. The CDR3 DNA reads as TGTGCCAGCAGTGCCCCGGGTCGGGAGCAGTTCTTC. Protein product: CASSAPGREQFF.

This clone was seen a handful of times. The rearrangement uses TRBV7-8 and TRBJ1-5, with D unresolved. Germline V gene sequence: CDR1 SGHVS, CDR2 FQNEAQ. The length of the CDR3 is 15 residues. Trimming took 5 bases from V and 0 from J, leaving 11 bases between them. In nucleotides, the CDR3 is TGTGCCAGCAGCCCGCCGGGGATTAGCAATCAGCCCCAGCATTTT. The encoded protein is CASSPPGISNQPQHF.

This clone occurred a few times. The chain is built from TRBV28 and TRBJ1-1; 10 bases are shared with TRBD1. Germline values: CDR1 MDHEN, CDR2 SYDVKM. This CDR3 has 16 amino acids. J was trimmed by 4 bases and V by 1 base; bases with no gene match: 6. The DNA for the CDR3 is TGTGCCAGCAGTTTATTTGGGACAGGGGTGGGCACTGAAGCTTTCTTT. Its translation is CASSLFGTGVGTEAFF.

The V call is TRBV28, the J call TRBJ1-4; 9 nucleotides align to TRBD1. The V and J ends lost 5 bases and 4 bases, in that order; junction bases with no gene match: 5. Germline loops: CDR1 MDHEN, CDR2 SYDVKM. This CDR3 has 15 residues. The CDR3 nucleotides read TGTGCCAGCAGTCCACAGGGGGCGGGTAATGAAAAACTGTTTTTT. It is translated as CASSPQGAGNEKLFF.

The chain uses TRBV4-1 and TRBJ1-2; D not certain. The germline CDR1 and CDR2 sequences are MGHRA and YSYEKL. Trimming removed 3 bases from V and 2 bases from J, with 13 bases in between. CDR3 length equals 15 residues. The CDR3 sequence: CASSHPVTGNYGYTF. The CDR3 DNA is TGCGCCAGCAGCCACCCCGTTACCGGGAACTATGGCTACACCTTC.

The table lists this clone with a count of one. Here the CDR3 reads CASSISSGRAPDTQYF. CDR3 sequence (DNA): TGTGCCAGCTCAATTTCTAGCGGGAGGGCCCCAGATACGCAGTATTTT. The genes are TRBV18 and TRBJ2-3; 12 bases are shared with TRBD2. The CDR3 is 16 amino acids. V trimming: 5 bases; J trimming: 4 bases; junction bases outside the gene matches: 7. Germline CDR1 reads KGHSH; CDR2 reads LQKENI.

The rearrangement links TRBV28 to TRBJ2-7; TRBD2 aligns across 7 bases. The V segment lost 4 bases and the J segment 3 bases; nucleotides outside the gene matches: 6. The CDR3 spans 14 residues. Germline assignment: CDR1 MDHEN and CDR2 SYDVKM. CDR3 region: CASSWGGQGYEQYF. The DNA of the CDR3 is TGTGCCAGCAGTTGGGGAGGGCAGGGCTACGAGCAGTACTTC.

The gene calls are TRBV29-1 and TRBJ2-3; D is uncertain. The CDR3 consists of 12 residues. Germline CDR1 SQVTM, CDR2 ANQGSEA. The V gene lost 2 bases and the J gene lost 2 bases, with 5 bases spanning the gap. The CDR3 region is CSVEFYTDTQYF. CDR3 sequence (DNA): TGCAGCGTTGAATTCTACACAGATACGCAGTATTTT.

The V call is TRBV10-3, the J call TRBJ2-2; TRBD1 might be the D (6 bases). Germline values: CDR1 ENHRY, CDR2 SYGVKD. CDR3 size: 15 residues. Deletions cut 5 bases from V and 0 bases from J, with 10 bases between. CDR3 loop: CAISTGTTNTGELFF. CDR3 DNA: TGTGCCATCAGTACCGGGACAACGAACACCGGGGAGCTGTTTTTT.

The chain carries TRBV18 and TRBJ2-1, with 9 bases identical to TRBD2. Germline V lookup: CDR1 KGHSH, CDR2 LQKENI. The length of the CDR3 is 15 residues. After removal of 3 bases from V and 9 bases from J, the junction contained 9 bases not matched to a gene. The CDR3 DNA reads TGTGCCAGCTCACCCCTGGATAGCGGGAGTGTTGAGCAGTTCTTC. This codes for CASSPLDSGSVEQFF.

The chain joins TRBV7-9 to TRBJ2-7; 8 bases line up with TRBD1. V dropped 6 bases and J dropped 3; count of bases not matched to a gene: 7. The CDR3 extends over 14 amino acids. Germline CDR1 SEHNR, CDR2 FQNEAQ (reference sequence). CDR3: CASRPGTGSYEQYF. The CDR3, as DNA: TGTGCCAGCAGACCCGGGACAGGTAGCTACGAGCAGTACTTC.

This chain links TRBV28 with TRBJ1-5; no firm D call. Germline V CDR1 and CDR2: MDHEN, SYDVKM. V lost 4 bases to trimming and J lost 6 bases, with 10 bases between them. The CDR3 sequence is 13 residues long. The CDR3 loop is CASSSYAGQPQHF. The DNA of the CDR3 is TGTGCCAGCAGTTCCTACGCGGGTCAGCCCCAGCATTTT. Full variable domain (missing parts from reference TRBV28 and TRBJ1-5): DVKVTQSSRYLVKRTGEKVFLECVQDMDHENMFWYRQDPGLGLRLIYFSYDVKMKEKGDIPEGYSVSREKKERFSLILESASTNQTSMYLCASSSYAGQPQHFGDGTRLSIL.

The chain uses TRBV9 and TRBJ2-1; TRBD2 might be the D (6 bases). Per the germline V gene, CDR1 is SGDLS and CDR2 is YYNGEE. V lost 9 bases and J lost 4, with 17 bases in between. The CDR3 is 14 amino acids. The CDR3 loop reads CATSRDEAYNEQFF. The CDR3 bases are TGTGCCACCTCGCGGGACGAAGCATACAATGAGCAGTTCTTC. The variable domain in full, with the rest retrieved from reference TRBV9 and TRBJ2-1, is DSGVTQTPKHLITATGQRVTLRCSPRSGDLSVYWYQQSLDQGLQFLIQYYNGEERAKGNILERFSAQQFPDLHSELNLSSLELGDSALYFCATSRDEAYNEQFFGPGTRLTVL.

This chain links TRBV11-2 with TRBJ1-1, with 7 bases fitting TRBD1. The CDR3 is 12 amino acids. V lost 6 bases and J lost 7; bases outside the gene matches: 5. Germline V gene lookup returns CDR1 SGHAT and CDR2 FQNNGV. CDR3 sequence (DNA): TGTGCCAGCAGAACAGGGGCGGGTGAAGCTTTCTTT. This codes for CASRTGAGEAFF.

This clone appeared once. The chain joins TRBV27 to TRBJ2-7; D uncertain. V lost 5 bases and J 2 bases, leaving 10 bases between the germline ends. The CDR3 sequence is 13 residues long. Germline lookup yields CDR1 MNHEY and CDR2 SMNVEV (reference sequence). The CDR3 sequence is CASSPGSPYEQYF. In DNA form, the CDR3 reads TGTGCCAGCAGTCCGGGTTCCCCCTACGAGCAGTACTTC.

The chain has TRBV19 and TRBJ1-1, with D tentatively TRBD1 (5 bases). The CDR3 runs 17 residues. The V end was cut by 7 bases, the J end by 4 bases, with 25 bases between. CDR1 and CDR2 from the germline V gene are LNHDA and SQIVND (reference sequence). In DNA form, the CDR3 reads TGTGCCAGTACGAGGCAGGGCGAAGCCCCGCGGTCCACTGAAGCTTTCTTT. It encodes CASTRQGEAPRSTEAFF.